The 10 T cell receptor beta chains listed next were all sequenced from one sample in a study of CD8 T cells in ankylosing spondylitis. MiXCR, run by TCRdb on the 5' RACE reads, gives a single entry per CDR3 protein. The sample lists more than 150,000 distinct CDR3 sequences, 15% to 20% seen once, with roughly 4.5% in the top ten. Sequenced input: blood, either unsorted or a sorted T cell fraction (not recorded which). These receptors all come from a male donor aged 10 to 30 with ankylosing spondylitis or in good health (not recorded which).

This clonotype was seen ten or more times. The chain couples TRBV29-1 to TRBJ2-3; D gene unclear. Germline V gives CDR1 SQVTM, CDR2 ANQGSEA. The V end was cut by 7 bases, the J end by 0 bases, with 11 bases between. There are 13 residues in the CDR3. The CDR3 sequence is CSGEISSTDTQYF. The DNA of the CDR3 is TGCAGCGGAGAGATCTCTAGCACAGATACGCAGTATTTT.

This clonotype was detected only once. J is TRBJ2-1 and V is TRBV28; no clear D gene. Looked up from germline, CDR1 is MDHEN and CDR2 is SYDVKM. There are 14 residues in the CDR3. V was trimmed by 5 bases and J by 7 bases, leaving 15 bases between them. CDR3 sequence: CASSTADPLNEQFF. The CDR3 DNA reads as TGTGCCAGCAGTACAGCTGATCCTCTTAATGAGCAGTTCTTC. The full variable domain, with the rest looked up from reference TRBV28 and TRBJ2-1, is DVKVTQSSRYLVKRTGEKVFLECVQDMDHENMFWYRQDPGLGLRLIYFSYDVKMKEKGDIPEGYSVSREKKERFSLILESASTNQTSMYLCASSTADPLNEQFFGPGTRLTVL.

In this sample, this clonotype turned up many times. The CDR3: CASSFGLAGELTDTQYF. The CDR3 region has the DNA TGTGCCAGCAGCTTTGGACTAGCGGGAGAACTGACAGATACGCAGTATTTT. The chain uses TRBV7-2 and TRBJ2-3; 13 bases match TRBD2. J lost 3 bases, V lost 3 bases, and 6 bases had no gene match. Germline V gene data show CDR1 as SGHTA and CDR2 as FQGNSA. This CDR3 is 17 amino acids long. Filled out from reference TRBV7-2 and TRBJ2-3, the complete variable domain reads GAGVSQSPSNKVTEKGKDVELRCDPISGHTALYWYRQSLGQGLEFLIYFQGNSAPDKSGLPSDRFSAERTGGSVSTLTIQRTQQEDSAVYLCASSFGLAGELTDTQYFGPGTRLTVL.

This clonotype appeared many times. The rearrangement joins TRBV6-5 to TRBJ1-6; D may be TRBD1 (6 bases). Between the trimmed V and J ends, which lost 7 bases and 7 bases, there was a span of 17 bases. The CDR3 has 15 residues. Looked up from germline, CDR1 is MNHEY and CDR2 is SVGAGI. CDR3: CASMNSGTINSPLHF. As DNA, the CDR3 is TGTGCCAGCATGAACTCCGGGACAATCAATTCACCCCTCCACTTT.

This clonotype was seen ten or more times. The chain has TRBV12-3 or TRBV12-4 and TRBJ2-5, with D unclear. V was pared by 2 bases and J by 7 bases, with 8 bases between. CDR3 length: 12 amino acids. The DNA for the CDR3 is TGTGCCAGCAGTTTATCGGGTGGGACCCAGTACTTC. It is translated as CASSLSGGTQYF.

The table lists this clonotype with many counts. This chain links TRBV7-9 with TRBJ2-7; 9 bases line up with TRBD1. CDR1 and CDR2 (germline): SEHNR, FQNEAQ (reference sequence). This CDR3 spans 14 amino acids. Trimming at V came to 5 bases and at J to 5 bases, leaving 7 bases not matched to a gene. For the CDR3, the DNA is TGTGCCAGCAGCCCGGGACAGGGTCTACACGAGCAGTACTTC. Protein: CASSPGQGLHEQYF. The full variable domain, its missing parts supplied by reference TRBV7-9 and TRBJ2-7, is DTGVSQNPRHKITKRGQNVTFRCDPISEHNRLYWYRQTLGQGPEFLTYFQNEAQLEKSRLLSDRFSAERPKGSFSTLEIQRTEQGDSAMYLCASSPGQGLHEQYFGPGTRLTVT.

This clonotype was picked up many times. The chain combines TRBV4-1 with TRBJ2-5; D is perhaps TRBD2 (5 bases). Germline assignment: CDR1 MGHRA and CDR2 YSYEKL. Trimming stripped 2 bases from V and 7 bases from J, with 26 bases between. There are 18 residues in the CDR3. The CDR3 nucleotides are TGCGCCAGCAGCCAACTACCGGCGCCACTAAACTCTGGAGGGACCCAGTACTTC. This sequence encodes CASSQLPAPLNSGGTQYF.

Ten or more counts support this clonotype. This chain connects TRBV12-3 or TRBV12-4 to TRBJ2-2; 9 bases fit TRBD1. The CDR3 runs to 18 residues. V shed 5 bases, J shed 6 bases, and the junction held 16 bases outside the gene matches. The CDR3 DNA follows: TGTGCCAGCAGTCCTAAATGGGGACAGGGAATTTCTCCCGGGGAGCTGTTTTTT. It is translated as CASSPKWGQGISPGELFF.

Ten or more counts support this clonotype. The gene calls are TRBV3-1 and TRBJ2-3, with 9 bases matching TRBD2. Germline CDR1 is LGHDT and CDR2 is YNNKEL (reference sequence). Unmatched junction bases numbered 7, after V lost 0 bases and J lost 0 bases. This CDR3 region has 18 residues. Here the CDR3 DNA reads TGTGCCAGCAGCCAAGATTGGAGACTAGCGGAAAGCACAGATACGCAGTATTTT. Its translation is CASSQDWRLAESTDTQYF.

Many counts were recorded for this clonotype. The rearrangement links TRBV28 to TRBJ2-2; D is ambiguous. Germline V gives CDR1 MDHEN, CDR2 SYDVKM. The V end lost 2 bases, the J end lost 3 bases, and 13 bases lay between the germline ends. The CDR3 spans 16 residues. CDR3 loop: CASSLTQPVDTGELFF. The CDR3 nucleotides are TGTGCCAGCAGTTTAACGCAGCCCGTCGACACCGGGGAGCTGTTTTTT.